This T cell receptor beta chain is from a study of response to subunit inactivated influenza vaccine. The study's findings and limits: The authors offered the suggestion that each seasonal influenza vaccination recruits few new T cells.

TCRdb passed the RT-PCR reads through MiXCR, listing each CDR3 protein once. The data hold 280,000 or so distinct CDR3 sequences, with 20% to 25% observed a single time. This CDR3 has 16 residues. Germline CDR1 reads LNHDA; CDR2 reads SQIVND (reference sequence). The V end lost 6 bases, the J end lost 0 bases, and 15 bases lay between the germline ends. Remarks on this clonotype: The antigen is unknown.

V is TRBV19 and J is TRBJ2-1, with no clear D. Sample: PBMCs from blood, taken 21 months after vaccination. The TCR was taken from a man between 50 and 75 years old who received an inactivated influenza vaccine. The CDR3 region is CASRRGSSLSYNEQFF. The DNA of the CDR3 is TGTGCCAGTAGGAGAGGAAGTAGCCTCTCCTACAATGAGCAGTTCTTC. Together with reference TRBV19 and TRBJ2-1, the CDR3 gives the full variable domain: DGGITQSPKYLFRKEGQNVTLSCEQNLNHDAMYWYRQDPGQGLRLIYYSQIVNDFQKGDIAEGYSVSREKKESFPLTVTSAQKNPTAFYLCASRRGSSLSYNEQFFGPGTRLTVL.